This T cell receptor (beta chain) was sequenced for a study of a mutant IDH1 vaccine in newly diagnosed glioma (TCRdb year 2021). Study-level background: The approximately 33 treated patients were around 62% male and roughly 38% female, with a mean age of about 43 years. Prior to enrollment, standard therapy consisting of radiotherapy alone, temozolomide alone, or radiochemotherapy with temozolomide had been administered to patients, with the combination being received by most patients. Six visits were used for peripheral blood collection: V03 (baseline), V05, V07, V10, V12 and V13. For exploratory analyses, longitudinal TCRB deep sequencing was carried out in around 24 treated patients wherever samples were available. The full study reports these points: The authors noted that analyses of patient blood samples could not be reproduced because of sample limitations. Immune responses induced by the vaccine were seen in around 93% of patients across multiple MHC alleles. Pseudoprogression appeared unrelated to alterations in the top peripheral T cell clonotypes detected by TCRB sequencing. PBMC samples for TCRB deep sequencing were selected based on availability.

From the cysteine through the phenylalanine, the CDR3 covers 15 amino acids. Here the CDR3 DNA is all that survives: 45 bases in frame from base 1. A distance of 10 bases separates the germline ends of V and J, which lose 3 bases and 1 base respectively. Via the germline V gene, CDR1 is MDHEN and CDR2 SYDVKM. Comment on this clone: Its antigen is still unknown. No base-level quality is on record; no much larger clone is a single base apart.

The time point label corresponds to: baseline, week 1 (first vaccination visit). What this sample's treatment or condition label stands for: pre-vaccination baseline after standard-of-care therapy. Donors had newly diagnosed WHO grade 3 or 4 IDH1-mutant astrocytomas with loss of nuclear ATRX. The samples were drawn from NOA16, a multicentre, single-arm, open-label phase I trial in Germany that tested a mutant IDH1 peptide vaccine in humans for the first time. For immunogenicity testing, the blood drawn at visit V03 was used as the baseline sample. The DNeasy Blood and Tissue Kit was used to extract genomic DNA from EDTA blood for TCRB sequencing. Library preparation was by the immunoSEQ multiplex PCR assay. Following the manufacturer's protocol, the hsTCRB Kit was used to amplify rearranged TCR beta chain sequences. TCRB libraries were sequenced on an Illumina MiSeq. The authors' analysis ran thus. The proprietary platform of the kit vendor was used for demultiplexing, trimming and gene mapping. This immuneACCESS table, as held by TCRdb, lists in-frame sequences with V and J called but not all clones. Of the missing ones, under half trace to an unresolved V gene in checked studies; the others have no known cause. The V and J calls and clone size were taken over from that table, and D and trimming were inferred from the DNA. Recorded for this sample are over 75,000 clones; 70% to 90% of them occurred a single time. The ten largest clones capture under 0.65% of the sample.

The sequencing here drew on PBMCs, taken from a glioma patient treated with radiotherapy, temozolomide or both. Recombination connected TRBV28 to TRBJ1-5; a tentative D match to TRBD1 spans 5 bases. The receptor's source is a woman between 45 and 65 years old with glioma. The sequenced DNA: TGTGCCAGCAGTTTTACCGGGGGGAGCAATCAGCCCCAGCATTTT. This is translated as CASSFTGGSNQPQHF. Reference TRBV28 and TRBJ1-5 genes cover what lies past the CDR3, so the full variable domain is DVKVTQSSRYLVKRTGEKVFLECVQDMDHENMFWYRQDPGLGLRLIYFSYDVKMKEKGDIPEGYSVSREKKERFSLILESASTNQTSMYLCASSFTGGSNQPQHFGDGTRLSIL.